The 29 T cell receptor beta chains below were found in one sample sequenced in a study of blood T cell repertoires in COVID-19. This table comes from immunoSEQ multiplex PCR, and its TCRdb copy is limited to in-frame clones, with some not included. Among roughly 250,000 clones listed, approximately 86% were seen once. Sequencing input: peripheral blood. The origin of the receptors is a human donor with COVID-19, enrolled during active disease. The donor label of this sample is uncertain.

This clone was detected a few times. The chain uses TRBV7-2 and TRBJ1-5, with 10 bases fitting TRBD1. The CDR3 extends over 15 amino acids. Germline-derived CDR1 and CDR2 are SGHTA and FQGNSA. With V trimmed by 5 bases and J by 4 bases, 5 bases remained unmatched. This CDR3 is CASSGMGQGNQPQHF. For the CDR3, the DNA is TGTGCCAGCAGCGGCATGGGACAGGGGAATCAGCCCCAGCATTTT.

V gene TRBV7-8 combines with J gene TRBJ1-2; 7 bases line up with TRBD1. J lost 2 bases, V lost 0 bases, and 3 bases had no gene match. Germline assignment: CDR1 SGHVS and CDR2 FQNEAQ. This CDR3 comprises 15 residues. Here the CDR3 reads CASSLAPRGNYGYTF. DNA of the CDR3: TGTGCCAGCAGCTTAGCGCCCAGGGGGAACTATGGCTACACCTTC.

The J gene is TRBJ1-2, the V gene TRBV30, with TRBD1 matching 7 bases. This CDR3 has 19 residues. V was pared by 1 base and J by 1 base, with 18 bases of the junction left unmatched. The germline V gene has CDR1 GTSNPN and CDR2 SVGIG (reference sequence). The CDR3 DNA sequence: TGTGCCTGGAGTGAGGGGGGTGGTGGGACAGCGATCCTTAACTATGGCTACACCTTC. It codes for CAWSEGGGGTAILNYGYTF. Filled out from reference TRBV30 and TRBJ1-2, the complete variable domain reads SQTIHQWPATLVQPVGSPLSLECTVEGTSNPNLYWYRQAAGRGLQLLFYSVGIGQISSEVPQNLSASRPQDRQFILSSKKLLLSDSGFYLCAWSEGGGGTAILNYGYTFGSGTRLTVV.

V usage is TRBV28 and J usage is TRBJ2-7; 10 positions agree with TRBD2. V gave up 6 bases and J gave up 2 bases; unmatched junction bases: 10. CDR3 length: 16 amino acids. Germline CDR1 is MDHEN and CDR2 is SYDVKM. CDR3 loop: CASSPGLAFQPYEQYF. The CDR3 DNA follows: TGTGCCAGCAGCCCGGGACTAGCGTTCCAACCCTACGAGCAGTACTTC.

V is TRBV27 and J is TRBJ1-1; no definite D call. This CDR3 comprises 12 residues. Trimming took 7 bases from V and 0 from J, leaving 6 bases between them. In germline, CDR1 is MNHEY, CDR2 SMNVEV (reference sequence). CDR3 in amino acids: CASISMNTEAFF. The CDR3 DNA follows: TGTGCCAGCATCAGTATGAACACTGAAGCTTTCTTT.

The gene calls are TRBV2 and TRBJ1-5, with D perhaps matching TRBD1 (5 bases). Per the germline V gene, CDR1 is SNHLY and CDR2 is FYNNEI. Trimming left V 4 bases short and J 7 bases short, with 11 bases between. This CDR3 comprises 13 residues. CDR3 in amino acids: CASSVDNRQPQHF. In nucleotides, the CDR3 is TGTGCCAGCAGTGTGGACAACCGACAGCCCCAGCATTTT.

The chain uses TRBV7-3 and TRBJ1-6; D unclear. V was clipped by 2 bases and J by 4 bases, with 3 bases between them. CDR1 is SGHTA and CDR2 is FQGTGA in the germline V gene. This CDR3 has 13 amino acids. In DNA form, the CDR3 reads TGTGCCAGCAGCTTACAATATAATTCACCCCTCCACTTT. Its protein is CASSLQYNSPLHF.

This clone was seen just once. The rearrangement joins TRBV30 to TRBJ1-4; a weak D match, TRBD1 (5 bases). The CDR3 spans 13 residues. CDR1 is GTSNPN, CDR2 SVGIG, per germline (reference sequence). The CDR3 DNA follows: TGTGCGGGAGGGGAGGCCTATAATGAAAAACTGTTTTTT. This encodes CAGGEAYNEKLFF.

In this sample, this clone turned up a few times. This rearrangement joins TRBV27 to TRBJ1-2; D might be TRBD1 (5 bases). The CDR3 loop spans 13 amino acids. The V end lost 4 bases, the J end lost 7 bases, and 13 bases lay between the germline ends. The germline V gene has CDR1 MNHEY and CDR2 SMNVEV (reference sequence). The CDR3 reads CASSYSGEGGYTF. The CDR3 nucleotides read TGTGCCAGCAGTTATTCGGGGGAGGGTGGCTACACCTTC.

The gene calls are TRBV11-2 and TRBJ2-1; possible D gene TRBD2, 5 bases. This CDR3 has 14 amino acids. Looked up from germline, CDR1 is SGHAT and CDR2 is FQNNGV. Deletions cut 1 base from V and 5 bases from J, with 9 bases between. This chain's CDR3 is CASSLVGLHNEQFF. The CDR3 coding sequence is TGTGCCAGCAGCTTAGTCGGACTTCACAATGAGCAGTTCTTC.

The CDR3 spells CASSLNRAGGYTF. The CDR3, as DNA: TGTGCCAGCAGTTTAAACAGGGCGGGTGGCTACACCTTC. This chain joins TRBV27 and TRBJ1-2; TRBD1 might be the D (6 bases). The V end lost 2 bases, the J end lost 7 bases, and 11 bases lay between the germline ends. Germline V gene data show CDR1 as MNHEY and CDR2 as SMNVEV (reference sequence). The CDR3 spans 13 residues.

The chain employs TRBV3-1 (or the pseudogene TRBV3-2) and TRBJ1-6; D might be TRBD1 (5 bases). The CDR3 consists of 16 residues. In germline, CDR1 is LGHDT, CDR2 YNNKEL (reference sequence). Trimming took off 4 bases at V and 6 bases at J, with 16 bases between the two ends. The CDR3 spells CASSPHIGGTNSPLHF. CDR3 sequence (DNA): TGTGCCAGCAGCCCCCATATCGGGGGTACTAATTCACCCCTCCACTTT.

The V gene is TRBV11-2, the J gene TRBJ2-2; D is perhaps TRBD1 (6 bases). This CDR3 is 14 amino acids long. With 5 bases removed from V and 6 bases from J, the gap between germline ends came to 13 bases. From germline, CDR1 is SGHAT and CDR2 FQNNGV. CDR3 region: CASSLNRVPGELFF. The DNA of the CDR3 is TGTGCCAGCAGCCTCAACAGGGTCCCCGGGGAGCTGTTTTTT.

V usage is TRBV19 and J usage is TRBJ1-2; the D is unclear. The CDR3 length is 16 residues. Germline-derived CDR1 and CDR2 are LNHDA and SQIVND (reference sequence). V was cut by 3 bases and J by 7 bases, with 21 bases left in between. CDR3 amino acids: CASSISGQVLDGGYTF. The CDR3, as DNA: TGTGCCAGTAGTATTAGCGGTCAGGTGTTGGACGGTGGCTACACCTTC.

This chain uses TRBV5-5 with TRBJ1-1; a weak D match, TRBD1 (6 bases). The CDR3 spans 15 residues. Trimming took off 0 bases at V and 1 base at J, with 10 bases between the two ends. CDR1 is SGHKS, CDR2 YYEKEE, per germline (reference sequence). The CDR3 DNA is TGTGCCAGCAGCTTGGCGGACAGACAGAACACTGAAGCTTTCTTT. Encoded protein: CASSLADRQNTEAFF.

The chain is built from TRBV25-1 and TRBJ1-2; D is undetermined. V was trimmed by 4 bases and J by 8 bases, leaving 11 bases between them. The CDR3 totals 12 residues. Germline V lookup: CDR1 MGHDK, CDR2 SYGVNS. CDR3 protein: CASSGGMEGYTF. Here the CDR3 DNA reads TGTGCCAGCAGTGGAGGGATGGAGGGCTACACCTTC.

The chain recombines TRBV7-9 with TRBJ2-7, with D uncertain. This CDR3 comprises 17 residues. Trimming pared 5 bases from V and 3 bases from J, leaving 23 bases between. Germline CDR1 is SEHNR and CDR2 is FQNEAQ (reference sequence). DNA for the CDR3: TGTGCCAGCAGCCGACATCTACCGAATGATAAACGCTACGAGCAGTACTTC. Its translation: CASSRHLPNDKRYEQYF. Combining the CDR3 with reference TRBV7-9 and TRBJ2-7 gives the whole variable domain DTGVSQNPRHKITKRGQNVTFRCDPISEHNRLYWYRQTLGQGPEFLTYFQNEAQLEKSRLLSDRFSAERPKGSFSTLEIQRTEQGDSAMYLCASSRHLPNDKRYEQYFGPGTRLTVT.

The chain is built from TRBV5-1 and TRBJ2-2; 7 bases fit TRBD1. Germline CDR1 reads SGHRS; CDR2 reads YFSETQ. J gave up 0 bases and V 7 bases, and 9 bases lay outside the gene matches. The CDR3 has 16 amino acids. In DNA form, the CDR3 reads TGCGCCAGCGAAGAATCCGGACAGGCGAACACCGGGGAGCTGTTTTTT. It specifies CASEESGQANTGELFF.

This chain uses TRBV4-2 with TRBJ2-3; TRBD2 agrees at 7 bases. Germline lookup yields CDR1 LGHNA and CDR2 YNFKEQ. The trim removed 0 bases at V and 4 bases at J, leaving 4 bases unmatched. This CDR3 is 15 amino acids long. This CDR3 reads CASSQDGGRADTQYF. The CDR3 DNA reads TGTGCCAGCAGCCAAGACGGAGGGAGGGCAGATACGCAGTATTTT.

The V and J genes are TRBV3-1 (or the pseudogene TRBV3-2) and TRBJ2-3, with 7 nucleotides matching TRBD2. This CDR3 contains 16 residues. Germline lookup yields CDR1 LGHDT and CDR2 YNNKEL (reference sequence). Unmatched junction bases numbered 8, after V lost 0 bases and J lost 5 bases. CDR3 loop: CASSQDSGTFRDTQYF. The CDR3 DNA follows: TGTGCCAGCAGCCAAGACAGCGGGACGTTCAGAGATACGCAGTATTTT.

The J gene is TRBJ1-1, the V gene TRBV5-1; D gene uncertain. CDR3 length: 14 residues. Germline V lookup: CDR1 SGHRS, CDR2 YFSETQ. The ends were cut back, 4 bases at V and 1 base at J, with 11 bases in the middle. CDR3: CASSVAISNTEAFF. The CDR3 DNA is TGCGCCAGCAGCGTAGCTATCTCGAACACTGAAGCTTTCTTT.

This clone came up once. For the CDR3, the DNA is TGCGCCAGCAGTAGCGGTGCCTACGAGCAGTACTTC. This encodes CASSSGAYEQYF. The chain joins TRBV10-2 to TRBJ2-7, with a weak D call TRBD2 (5 bases). The CDR3 has 12 amino acids. V lost 5 bases and J lost 2, with 7 bases in between. Germline V gene sequence: CDR1 WSHSY, CDR2 SAAADI.

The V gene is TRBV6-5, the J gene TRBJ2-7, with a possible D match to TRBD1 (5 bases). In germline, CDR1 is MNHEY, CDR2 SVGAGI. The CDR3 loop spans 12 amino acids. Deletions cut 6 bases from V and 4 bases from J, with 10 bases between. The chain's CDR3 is CASRTEIYEQYF. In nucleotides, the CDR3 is TGTGCCAGCAGGACAGAAATTTACGAGCAGTACTTC.

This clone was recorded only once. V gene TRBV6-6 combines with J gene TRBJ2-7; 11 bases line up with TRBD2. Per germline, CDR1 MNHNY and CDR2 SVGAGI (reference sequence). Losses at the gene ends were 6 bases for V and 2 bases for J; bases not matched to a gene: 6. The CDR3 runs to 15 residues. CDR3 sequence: CASSPLAGGPYEQYF. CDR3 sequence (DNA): TGTGCCAGCAGCCCATTAGCGGGAGGGCCCTACGAGCAGTACTTC.

CDR3 nucleotides: TGTGCCAGCAGCGTAGGAGGGCTGGGGAGCTCTGGAAACACCATATATTTT. This sequence encodes CASSVGGLGSSGNTIYF. The rearrangement uses TRBV9 and TRBJ1-3; no clear D gene. The length of the CDR3 is 17 residues. Germline lookup yields CDR1 SGDLS and CDR2 YYNGEE. V was shortened by 0 bases and J by 0 bases, with 13 bases between the two germline ends.

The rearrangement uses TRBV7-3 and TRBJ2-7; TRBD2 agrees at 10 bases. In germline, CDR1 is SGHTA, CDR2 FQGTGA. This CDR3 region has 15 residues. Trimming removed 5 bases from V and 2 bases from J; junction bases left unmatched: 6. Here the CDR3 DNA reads TGTGCCAGCAGCCATGGACTAGCGGCAACCTACGAGCAGTACTTC. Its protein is CASSHGLAATYEQYF.

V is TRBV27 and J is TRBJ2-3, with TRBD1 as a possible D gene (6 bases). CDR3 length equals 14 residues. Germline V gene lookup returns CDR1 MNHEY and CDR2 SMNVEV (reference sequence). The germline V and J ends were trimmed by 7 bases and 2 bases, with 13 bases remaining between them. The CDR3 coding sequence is TGTGCCAGCACCCATAAGGGGGACACAGATACGCAGTATTTT. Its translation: CASTHKGDTDTQYF.

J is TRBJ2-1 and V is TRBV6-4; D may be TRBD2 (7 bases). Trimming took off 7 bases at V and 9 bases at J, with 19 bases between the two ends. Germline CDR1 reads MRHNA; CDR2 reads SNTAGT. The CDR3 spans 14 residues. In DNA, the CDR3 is TGTGCCAGCAAGGGGGGGCAGGGGCATGGTGAGCAGTTCTTC. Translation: CASKGGQGHGEQFF.

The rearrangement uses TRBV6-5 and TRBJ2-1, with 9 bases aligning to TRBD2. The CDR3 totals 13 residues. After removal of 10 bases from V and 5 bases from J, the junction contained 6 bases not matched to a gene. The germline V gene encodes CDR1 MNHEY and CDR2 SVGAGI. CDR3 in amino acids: CATVTSGNNEQFF. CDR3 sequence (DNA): TGTGCCACAGTGACTAGCGGTAACAATGAGCAGTTCTTC.